Below, 14 T cell receptor beta chains from the same sample are listed, as sequenced in a study of blood T cell repertoires in COVID-19. Using immunoSEQ multiplex PCR, the repertoire was profiled, and TCRdb retains in-frame clones only, with some absent. The sample comprises about 160,000 clones, around nine tenths of which are singletons, and 0.5% to 0.6% rests with the top ten. The sequenced sample consisted of peripheral blood. Receptors originate from a man in his fifties with acute or convalescent COVID-19.

This chain uses TRBV6-2 or TRBV6-3 with TRBJ1-5; 9 nucleotides line up with TRBD1. With 5 bases clipped from V and 4 bases from J, the junction kept 9 bases outside the gene matches. Germline V CDR1 and CDR2: MNHEY, SVGEGT. The CDR3 totals 16 residues. CDR3 coding DNA: TGTGCCAGCAGTAGCCTACAGGGGGCTATTAATCAGCCCCAGCATTTT. Translation: CASSSLQGAINQPQHF.

This chain connects TRBV5-8 to TRBJ2-5; possible D gene TRBD1, 5 bases. Germline lookup yields CDR1 SGHTS and CDR2 YDEGEE. Deletions cut 1 base from V and 0 bases from J, with 7 bases between. The CDR3 sequence is 14 residues long. CDR3 sequence (DNA): TGTGCCAGCAGCTTGAGACAGCACCAAGAGACCCAGTACTTC. Translating it yields CASSLRQHQETQYF.

There are a few counts of this clone. The gene calls are TRBV28 and TRBJ1-5; 7 positions match TRBD1. Per germline, CDR1 MDHEN and CDR2 SYDVKM. Germline trimming cut 7 bases from V and 3 bases from J; bases unmatched to any gene: 15. This CDR3 is built from 17 residues. CDR3 protein: CASTPPGVTGVNQPQHF. The CDR3 coding sequence is TGTGCCAGCACCCCGCCCGGAGTTACAGGGGTCAATCAGCCCCAGCATTTT.

The chain couples TRBV3-1 (or the pseudogene TRBV3-2) to TRBJ1-6; a weak D match, TRBD1 (5 bases). Trimming left V 2 bases short and J 9 bases short, with 11 bases between. This CDR3 is 14 amino acids long. From germline, CDR1 is LGHDT and CDR2 YNNKEL (reference sequence). CDR3 protein: CASSQTLGPSPLHF. The CDR3, as DNA: TGTGCCAGCAGCCAAACCCTGGGGCCTTCACCCCTCCACTTT.

The V and J genes are TRBV3-1 (or the pseudogene TRBV3-2) and TRBJ2-1; tentatively, D is TRBD2 (6 bases). CDR3 length: 16 amino acids. The ends were cut back, 1 base at V and 3 bases at J, with 13 bases in the middle. The germline V gene has CDR1 LGHDT and CDR2 YNNKEL (reference sequence). The CDR3, as DNA: TGTGCCAGCAGCCAAGTTGAGCGGGTGGTCTACAATGAGCAGTTCTTC. This gives the protein CASSQVERVVYNEQFF.

V and J are TRBV7-8 and TRBJ1-6; D possibly corresponds to TRBD1 (5 bases). The germline V and J ends were trimmed by 2 bases and 6 bases, with 8 bases remaining between them. Looked up from germline, CDR1 is SGHVS and CDR2 is FQNEAQ. The CDR3 extends over 14 amino acids. The CDR3 sequence is CASSLQGSNSPLHF. CDR3 DNA: TGTGCCAGCAGCTTACAGGGTAGTAATTCACCCCTCCACTTT. Based on the CDR3 plus reference TRBV7-8 and TRBJ1-6, the full variable domain is GAGVSQSPRYKVAKRGQDVALRCDPISGHVSLFWYQQALGQGPEFLTYFQNEAQLDKSGLPSDRFFAERPEGSVSTLKIQRTQQEDSAVYLCASSLQGSNSPLHFGNGTRLTVT.

This chain joins TRBV19 and TRBJ1-5; a possible D gene is TRBD1 (6 bases). The CDR3 is 15 residues long. The V end lost 3 bases, the J end lost 7 bases, and 16 bases lay between the germline ends. Germline V lookup: CDR1 LNHDA, CDR2 SQIVND (reference sequence). CDR3 amino acids: CASSIRGESRQPQHF. CDR3 nucleotide sequence: TGTGCCAGTAGTATCAGGGGCGAGTCCAGGCAGCCCCAGCATTTT.

This clone was found once. The chain joins TRBV7-8 to TRBJ2-6; D is ambiguous. Deletions cut 1 base from V and 9 bases from J, with 7 bases between. The CDR3 extends over 13 amino acids. Per the germline V gene, CDR1 is SGHVS and CDR2 is FQNEAQ. CDR3 sequence: CASSLGSNNVLTF. CDR3 DNA: TGTGCCAGCAGCTTAGGGAGCAACAACGTCCTGACTTTC.

This clone was counted between two and nine times. The chain carries TRBV19 and TRBJ2-1, with 7 bases lining up with TRBD1. Germline lookup yields CDR1 LNHDA and CDR2 SQIVND (reference sequence). Trimming cost V 6 bases and J 2 bases; bases outside gene matches: 4. CDR3 length: 14 amino acids. CDR3 DNA sequence: TGTGCCAGTAGGCGACAGGGTGCCTACAATGAGCAGTTCTTC. Translated, it gives CASRRQGAYNEQFF.

This clone was found once. This rearrangement joins TRBV30 to TRBJ1-2; D unclear. Germline V lookup: CDR1 GTSNPN, CDR2 SVGIG (reference sequence). The CDR3 runs 12 residues. Trimming left V 0 bases short and J 6 bases short, with 8 bases between. The CDR3 DNA sequence: TGTGCCTGGAGTGTATTCGGAGATGGCTACACCTTC. Translated, it gives CAWSVFGDGYTF.

CDR3 sequence reads: CAISDPTDAAISDTQYF. DNA for the CDR3: TGTGCCATCAGTGACCCCACCGACGCGGCTATCTCAGATACGCAGTATTTT. The rearrangement joins TRBV10-3 to TRBJ2-3, with D unclear. The germline V gene encodes CDR1 ENHRY and CDR2 SYGVKD. The CDR3 sequence is 17 residues long. The germline V and J ends were trimmed by 3 bases and 4 bases, with 20 bases remaining between them.

This clone showed up just once. This chain connects TRBV5-5 to TRBJ2-7; a weak D match, TRBD1 (5 bases). V was pared by 0 bases and J by 1 base, with 8 bases between. The germline V gene has CDR1 SGHKS and CDR2 YYEKEE (reference sequence). The CDR3 runs to 14 residues. CDR3 amino acids: CASSLVGHSYEQYV. The CDR3 region has the DNA TGTGCCAGCAGCTTGGTTGGACATTCCTACGAGCAGTACGTC.

This clone appeared once. This chain connects TRBV18 to TRBJ1-4; D may be TRBD1 (6 bases). The length of the CDR3 is 14 residues. Germline V gene data show CDR1 as KGHSH and CDR2 as LQKENI. The germline V and J ends were trimmed by 6 bases and 3 bases, with 11 bases remaining between them. In nucleotides, the CDR3 is TGTGCCAGCTCCCCAGGGGCTCCTAATGAAAAACTGTTTTTT. Residues: CASSPGAPNEKLFF.

This clone has just one count. J is TRBJ1-3 and V is TRBV7-9; D gene unclear. This CDR3 has 19 amino acids. Between the trimmed V and J ends, which lost 0 bases and 1 base, there was a span of 19 bases. Germline loops: CDR1 SEHNR, CDR2 FQNEAQ (reference sequence). The CDR3 bases are TGTGCCAGCAGCTTAGCCCCTCTGAAACAGTTGCGATCTGGAAACACCATATATTTT. As protein: CASSLAPLKQLRSGNTIYF.